This T cell receptor (beta chain) appears in the sequencing data of a study of blood T cell repertoires in COVID-19. Those enrolled, adults aged about 18 to 89 years, came from about two dozen US areas. TCRdb's table, derived via immunoSEQ multiplex PCR, lists solely in-frame clones and lacks some. This sample carries 330,000 or so clones, more than 75% of them seen once, and the ten largest clones take 2.5% to 3.5%. The receptor was derived from a woman under 40 who had recovered from COVID-19. The sample taken for sequencing was PBMCs or T cells enriched from blood (not recorded which).

The CDR3 loop is CASSPGGAGELFF. In DNA form, the CDR3 reads TGTGCCAGCAGCCCGGGAGGGGCCGGGGAGCTGTTTTTT. The chain has TRBV5-4 and TRBJ2-2, with 8 bases aligning to TRBD2. The CDR3 sequence is 13 residues long. J was trimmed by 6 bases and V by 4 bases; bases with no gene match: 2. Per germline, CDR1 SGHNT and CDR2 YYREEE (reference sequence).